These 9 T cell receptor beta chains came from one sample sequenced in a study of cytotoxic CD8 clonotypes in ibrutinib-treated CLL. The table came from immunoSEQ multiplex PCR; TCRdb's copy has only in-frame clones and leaves some out. The data show roughly 250,000 clones, 60% to 75% seen once. The specimen was PBMCs, collected after 24 months of ibrutinib treatment. Source of these receptors: a human donor with chronic lymphocytic leukemia.

The count of this clone is one. This chain uses TRBV5-4 with TRBJ1-2; possible D gene TRBD1, 5 bases. Germline assignment: CDR1 SGHNT and CDR2 YYREEE (reference sequence). V dropped 1 base and J dropped 4 bases, with 14 bases sitting between them. The CDR3 sequence is 15 residues long. Here the CDR3 DNA reads TGTGCCAGCAGCTTGATTCGTCAGGGTGGCTATGGCTACACCTTC. It specifies CASSLIRQGGYGYTF.

V and J are TRBV6-6 and TRBJ2-1; D unresolved. Germline V gene sequence: CDR1 MNHNY, CDR2 SVGAGI (reference sequence). V lost 8 bases and J lost 9, with 20 bases in between. The CDR3 runs to 14 residues. CDR3 DNA sequence: TGTGCCAGCTGTGATAGAATTGATTGGGGTGAGCAGTTCTTC. As protein: CASCDRIDWGEQFF.

This clone came up once. The J gene is TRBJ2-3, the V gene TRBV10-3; TRBD2 aligns across 10 bases. After removal of 8 bases from V and 2 bases from J, the junction contained 7 bases not matched to a gene. Germline CDR1 ENHRY, CDR2 SYGVKD. The CDR3 length is 15 residues. This CDR3 reads CAIGTGTSATDTQYF. The CDR3 nucleotides read TGTGCCATCGGGACCGGGACTAGCGCCACAGATACGCAGTATTTT.

The chain couples TRBV27 to TRBJ1-2; D is possibly TRBD1 (6 bases). This CDR3 region has 16 residues. The germline V gene has CDR1 MNHEY and CDR2 SMNVEV (reference sequence). The ends were cut back, 6 bases at V and 3 bases at J, with 20 bases in the middle. The DNA for the CDR3 is TGTGCCAGCAGCCGGGGGCGGCCAGGTGAATACTATGGCTACACCTTC. Amino acids: CASSRGRPGEYYGYTF.

This clone was seen more than once but under ten times. The rearrangement links TRBV7-8 to TRBJ2-7; D ambiguous. Trimming pared 5 bases from V and 0 bases from J, leaving 11 bases between. The CDR3 extends over 14 amino acids. Germline loops: CDR1 SGHVS, CDR2 FQNEAQ. The CDR3 region is CASSPLGSSYEQYF. Written as DNA, the CDR3 is TGTGCCAGCAGCCCTCTAGGAAGCTCCTACGAGCAGTACTTC.

This rearrangement joins TRBV5-1 to TRBJ2-3; D uncertain. The V gene's germline CDR1 is SGHRS and CDR2 YFSETQ. V lost 7 bases and J 6 bases, leaving 12 bases between the germline ends. The CDR3 has 12 amino acids. The chain's CDR3 is CASGNNEDTQYF. The DNA of the CDR3 is TGCGCCAGCGGAAACAACGAGGATACGCAGTATTTT. The full variable domain, rest sourced from reference TRBV5-1 and TRBJ2-3, is KAGVTQTPRYLIKTRGQQVTLSCSPISGHRSVSWYQQTPGQGLQFLFEYFSETQRNKGNFPGRFSGRQFSNSRSEMNVSTLELGDSALYLCASGNNEDTQYFGPGTRLTVL.

The gene calls are TRBV5-1 and TRBJ2-7; the match to TRBD2 covers 10 bases. The CDR3 totals 16 residues. J lost 5 bases, V lost 4 bases, and 12 bases had no gene match. Germline CDR1 is SGHRS and CDR2 is YFSETQ. CDR3 in DNA: TGCGCCAGCAGCATGCTTCCGGGACTAGCGATCCACGAGCAGTACTTC. Protein: CASSMLPGLAIHEQYF.

This chain uses TRBV18 with TRBJ1-4; no firm D call. Germline CDR1 reads KGHSH; CDR2 reads LQKENI. The CDR3 is 16 amino acids. V gave up 2 bases and J gave up 2 bases, with 12 bases separating them. CDR3 in amino acids: CASSPYTRSTNEKLFF. The CDR3 coding sequence is TGTGCCAGCTCACCATACACCAGGTCTACTAATGAAAAACTGTTTTTT.

The chain recombines TRBV20-1 with TRBJ2-2; weak D call: TRBD1 (5 bases). CDR3 length: 11 amino acids. Germline V gives CDR1 DFQATT, CDR2 SNEGSKA (reference sequence). Trimming cost V 3 bases and J 7 bases, with 6 bases left between them. The CDR3 DNA is TGCAGTGCTAGTACAGGCGGGGAGCTGTTTTTT. It is translated as CSASTGGELFF.